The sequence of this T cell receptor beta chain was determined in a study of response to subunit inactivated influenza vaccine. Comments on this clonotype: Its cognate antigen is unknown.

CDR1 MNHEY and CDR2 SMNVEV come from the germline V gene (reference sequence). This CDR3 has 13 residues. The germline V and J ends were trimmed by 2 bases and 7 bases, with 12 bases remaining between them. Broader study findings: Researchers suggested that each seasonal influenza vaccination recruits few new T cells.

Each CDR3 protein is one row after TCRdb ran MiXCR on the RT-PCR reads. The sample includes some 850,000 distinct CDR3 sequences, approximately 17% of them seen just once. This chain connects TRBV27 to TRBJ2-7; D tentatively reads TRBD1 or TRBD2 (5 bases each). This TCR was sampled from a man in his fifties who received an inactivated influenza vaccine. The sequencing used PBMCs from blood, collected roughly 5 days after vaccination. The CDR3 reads CASSLTGPAEQYF. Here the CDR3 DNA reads TGTGCCAGCAGTTTAACGGGGCCTGCGGAGCAGTACTTC.